The next 17 T cell receptor beta chains were all read from a single sample in a study of cytomegalovirus exposure and HLA in healthy donors. This PCR relied on a set of 60 Vbeta primers and 13 Jbeta primers. The protocol was immunoSEQ multiplex PCR, while the TCRdb copy is restricted to in-frame clones and leaves out a portion. The sample lists around 130,000 clones, around 77% seen once, with 0.75% to 0.95% in the top ten. The sequencing input was PBMCs. The receptors derive from a woman in her sixties in good health and CMV-seronegative.

The CDR3 coding sequence is TGTGCCAGCAGCGAGTCGGGGGGGCGGAGAAACATTCAGTACTTC. This sequence encodes CASSESGGRRNIQYF. This rearrangement joins TRBV4-2 to TRBJ2-4, with 8 nucleotides matching TRBD2. This CDR3 has 15 residues. The trim removed 5 bases at V and 6 bases at J, leaving 9 bases unmatched. Germline assignment: CDR1 LGHNA and CDR2 YNFKEQ.

In its sample, this clone was seen a few times. At one end, the junction sequence differs from germline, possibly due to a read error. Other nucleotide sequences in the sample specify the same CDR3. The chain recombines TRBV7-9 with TRBJ2-7, with 12 bases aligning to TRBD1. The CDR3 totals 15 residues. Germline-derived CDR1 and CDR2 are SEHNR and FQNEAQ (reference sequence). The CDR3 nucleotides are TGCGCCAGCAGCTTAGCCGGGACAGGGGGCCGAGAGCAGTACTTC. This translates into CASSLAGTGGREQYF.

The chain uses TRBV28 and TRBJ2-7; D gene uncertain. Germline CDR1 MDHEN, CDR2 SYDVKM. V shed 5 bases and J shed 3 bases, with 14 bases lying between them. The CDR3 has 14 residues. Here the CDR3 DNA reads TGTGCCAGCAGTATCCCTCAAGCTAACTACGAGCAGTACTTC. Amino acid sequence: CASSIPQANYEQYF.

A remark on this clone: Other DNA sequences in this specimen translate into the identical CDR3. The chain joins TRBV5-6 to TRBJ2-3, with 12 bases that match TRBD2. Germline V CDR1 and CDR2: SGHDT, YYEEEE. The CDR3 consists of 19 residues. The V and J ends lost 4 bases and 3 bases, in that order; junction bases with no gene match: 15. The CDR3 DNA sequence: TGTGCCAGCAGCCCGATGAGTGGGCTAGCGGGAGGGTATACAGATACGCAGTATTTT. Translation gives CASSPMSGLAGGYTDTQYF.

The chain has TRBV5-6 and TRBJ1-2; 7 nucleotides agree with TRBD1. The CDR3 has 13 amino acids. Per germline, CDR1 SGHDT and CDR2 YYEEEE. Unmatched junction bases numbered 8, after V lost 4 bases and J lost 8 bases. This CDR3 is CASSRDRTEGYTF. The CDR3 nucleotides are TGTGCCAGCAGCAGGGACAGAACGGAAGGCTACACCTTC.

V gene TRBV28 combines with J gene TRBJ1-2; D remains unclear. Germline V gene lookup returns CDR1 MDHEN and CDR2 SYDVKM. This CDR3 is built from 13 residues. V dropped 3 bases and J dropped 4 bases, with 9 bases sitting between them. The CDR3 nucleotides are TGTGCCAGCAGTTTCGACAAAGCCTATGGCTACACCTTC. Residues: CASSFDKAYGYTF.

The count of this clone is one. The V gene is TRBV19, the J gene TRBJ2-7, with 7 bases aligning to TRBD1. V trimming: 6 bases; J trimming: 7 bases; junction bases outside the gene matches: 12. Germline-derived CDR1 and CDR2 are LNHDA and SQIVND (reference sequence). The CDR3 spans 14 residues. The CDR3, as DNA: TGTGCCAGTAGCATACAACTACAGGGGAAAGAGCAGTACTTC. Its protein product is CASSIQLQGKEQYF.

The rearrangement uses TRBV28 and TRBJ1-5; 9 bases align to TRBD1. The CDR3 runs to 15 residues. The germline V gene encodes CDR1 MDHEN and CDR2 SYDVKM. Trimming at V came to 5 bases and at J to 7 bases, leaving 9 bases not matched to a gene. The CDR3 DNA is TGTGCCAGCAGTCCGCCGGGACAGGGTTTCCAGCCCCAGCATTTT. As protein: CASSPPGQGFQPQHF. Together with reference TRBV28 and TRBJ1-5, the CDR3 gives the full variable domain: DVKVTQSSRYLVKRTGEKVFLECVQDMDHENMFWYRQDPGLGLRLIYFSYDVKMKEKGDIPEGYSVSREKKERFSLILESASTNQTSMYLCASSPPGQGFQPQHFGDGTRLSIL.

V is TRBV4-2 and J is TRBJ1-5; 7 nucleotides match TRBD1. Germline values: CDR1 LGHNA, CDR2 YNFKEQ. J gave up 0 bases and V 2 bases, and 13 bases lay outside the gene matches. The CDR3 contains 19 residues. CDR3: CASSQHLGDTGVSNQPQHF. The CDR3 DNA is TGTGCCAGCAGCCAACATTTGGGGGACACAGGGGTTAGCAATCAGCCCCAGCATTTT.

The rearrangement uses TRBV19 and TRBJ1-3; D might be TRBD1 (5 bases). The CDR3 length is 17 residues. Germline CDR1 reads LNHDA; CDR2 reads SQIVND (reference sequence). Trimming cost V 7 bases and J 3 bases, with 22 bases left between them. The CDR3 DNA sequence: TGTGCCAGTACCCCCCAGGCGGGGCCCAGGGTTGGAAACACCATATATTTT. It encodes CASTPQAGPRVGNTIYF.

This chain joins TRBV27 and TRBJ1-5; 7 positions agree with TRBD1. Germline V CDR1 and CDR2: MNHEY, SMNVEV (reference sequence). CDR3 length: 14 amino acids. The ends lost 5 bases at V and 2 bases at J; junction bases unmatched: 3. CDR3 region: CASSGGTGNQPQHF. The CDR3 DNA reads as TGTGCCAGCAGTGGCGGGACAGGCAATCAGCCCCAGCATTTT.

The rearrangement joins TRBV7-7 to TRBJ2-5; D is perhaps TRBD2 (6 bases). Germline lookup yields CDR1 SSHAT and CDR2 FNYEAQ (reference sequence). The CDR3 is made up of 15 amino acids. The V and J ends lost 0 bases and 5 bases respectively, with 13 bases between them. In DNA, the CDR3 is TGTGCCAGCAGCTTAGCCGGGAGTTGGAGGGAGACCCAGTACTTC. Protein sequence: CASSLAGSWRETQYF.

The chain carries TRBV28 and TRBJ2-5; no definite D call. The J call may be wrong; the DNA end is better matched by TRBJ2-7. The germline V gene has CDR1 MDHEN and CDR2 SYDVKM. This CDR3 region has 12 residues. CDR3 nucleotides: TGTGCCAGCAGTTTATTAAGTCTCGAGCAGTACTTC. Translated, it gives CASSLLSLEQYF.

The chain has TRBV18 and TRBJ2-3; tentative D call: TRBD1 (6 bases). This CDR3 region has 14 residues. CDR1 and CDR2 (germline): KGHSH, LQKENI. V shed 1 base and J shed 5 bases, with 10 bases lying between them. The chain's CDR3 is CASSPQTGLDTQYF. The CDR3 region has the DNA TGTGCCAGCTCACCACAAACAGGGTTAGATACGCAGTATTTT.

The J gene is TRBJ2-3, the V gene TRBV6-5; D unresolved. The CDR3 consists of 14 residues. The V and J ends lost 2 bases and 5 bases respectively, with 11 bases between them. CDR1 is MNHEY and CDR2 is SVGAGI in the germline V gene. The chain's CDR3 is CASSYGVLGDTQYF. CDR3 in DNA: TGTGCCAGCAGTTACGGAGTTTTGGGAGATACGCAGTATTTT.

The chain recombines TRBV19 with TRBJ1-5; 9 bases are shared with TRBD1. V was pared by 4 bases and J by 5 bases, with 3 bases of the junction left unmatched. Germline-derived CDR1 and CDR2 are LNHDA and SQIVND (reference sequence). The CDR3 has 14 residues. The CDR3, as DNA: TGTGCCAGTAGTACGGGACAGGGCTATCAGCCCCAGCATTTT. Protein product: CASSTGQGYQPQHF.

The gene calls are TRBV15 and TRBJ2-5, with 10 bases that match TRBD1. This CDR3 has 16 residues. Trimming took 1 base from V and 5 from J; bases not matched to a gene: 7. From germline, CDR1 is LNHNV and CDR2 YYDKDF (reference sequence). CDR3 loop: CATSRVMGQGHETQYF. The CDR3 region has the DNA TGTGCCACCAGCAGAGTGATGGGACAGGGGCATGAGACCCAGTACTTC.